Described below is a single TCR beta chain sequence and its context. These data belong to a study of cytomegalovirus exposure and HLA in healthy donors. The germline V gene encodes CDR1 MNHNY and CDR2 SVGAGI (reference sequence). V lost 5 bases to trimming and J lost 2 bases; unmatched junction nucleotides: 4. This CDR3 comprises 15 residues. The PCR made use of 60 Vbeta and 13 Jbeta primers. Measured with immunoSEQ multiplex PCR; TCRdb has only the in-frame clones, and not every one. This sample's table reports around 190,000 clones. Sequenced input: PBMCs. The sequence was obtained from a woman in her 30s in good health and CMV-seropositive. V is TRBV6-6 and J is TRBJ2-5, with 11 bases fitting TRBD1. CDR3 sequence: CASSSRDRGQETQYF. The CDR3, as DNA: TGTGCCAGCAGTAGCCGGGACAGGGGGCAAGAGACCCAGTACTTC.